The entry that follows covers one T cell receptor beta chain sequence. The entry originates in a study of blood T cells in healthy people across ages. CDR3 size: 16 residues. The V and J ends lost 5 bases and 1 base respectively, with 16 bases between them. Germline loops: CDR1 SGHTA, CDR2 FQGNSA. Using a J-beta primer mix together with a sample-barcoded 5' primer, a second PCR was run for about 7 to 12 cycles. TCRdb reanalysed the 5' RACE reads using MiXCR and keeps one entry per CDR3 protein. Of some 760,000 distinct CDR3 sequences in the sample, approximately 25% are singletons; the top ten hold approximately 3.7%. This same sample was also part of a study on T cells of mothers and their children. As that study records: When mothers and children were related, their normalized repertoire overlap, which was always slightly higher, did not differ significantly from that of unrelated pairs.

The specimen sequenced was blood. The TCR originated in a boy aged 5-17 years in good health. The chain recombines TRBV7-2 with TRBJ2-3; possibly TRBD2 for D (7 bases). The CDR3: CASSHPGGQGTDTQYF. DNA of the CDR3: TGTGCCAGCAGCCACCCCGGGGGGCAGGGCACAGATACGCAGTATTTT.